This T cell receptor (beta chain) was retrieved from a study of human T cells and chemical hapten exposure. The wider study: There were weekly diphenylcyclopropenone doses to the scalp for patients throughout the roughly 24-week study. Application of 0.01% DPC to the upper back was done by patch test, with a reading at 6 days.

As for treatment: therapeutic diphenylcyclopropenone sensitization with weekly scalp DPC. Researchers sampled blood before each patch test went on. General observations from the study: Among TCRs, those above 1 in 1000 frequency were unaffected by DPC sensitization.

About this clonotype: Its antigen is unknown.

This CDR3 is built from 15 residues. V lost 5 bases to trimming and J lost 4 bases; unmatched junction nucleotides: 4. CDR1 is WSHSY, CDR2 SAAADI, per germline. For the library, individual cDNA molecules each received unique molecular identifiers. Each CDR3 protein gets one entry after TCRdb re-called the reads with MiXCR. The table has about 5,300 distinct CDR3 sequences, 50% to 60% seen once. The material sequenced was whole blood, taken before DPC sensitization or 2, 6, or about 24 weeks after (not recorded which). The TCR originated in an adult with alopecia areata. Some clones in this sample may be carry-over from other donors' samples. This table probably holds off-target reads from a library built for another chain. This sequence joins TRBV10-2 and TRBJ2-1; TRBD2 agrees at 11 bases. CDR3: CASSPRLAGYNEQFF. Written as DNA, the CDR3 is TGCGCCAGCAGTCCCCGACTAGCGGGATACAATGAGCAGTTCTTC.